This T cell receptor (beta chain) was profiled in a study of T-cell reconstitution after alpha-beta-depleted transplantation in children. A library of TCRbeta sequences, prepared with unique molecular identifiers, was generated. Via MiXCR, TCRdb re-called the PCR reads, giving one row per CDR3 protein. The sample has 450,000 to 500,000 distinct CDR3 sequences; about an eighth are singletons. The CDR3 spans 16 residues. Germline assignment: CDR1 MGHRA and CDR2 YSYEKL. The V segment lost 3 bases and the J segment 3 bases; nucleotides outside the gene matches: 3. Here the sequenced sample was PBMCs from the stem cell graft donor, taken from the stem cell graft. This sequence originates from a human donor who donated a stem cell graft to a child with combined immunodeficiency. The chain has TRBV4-1 and TRBJ2-1; the match to TRBD2 covers 12 bases. Written as DNA, the CDR3 is TGCGCCAGCAGCCACCCGGGACTAGCGGGCTACAATGAGCAGTTCTTC. Protein sequence: CASSHPGLAGYNEQFF.